Listed here are 23 T cell receptor beta chains from one sample, sequenced in a study of Tregs in tolerant kidney transplant recipients. This table comes from immunoSEQ multiplex PCR, and its TCRdb copy is limited to in-frame clones, with some not included. The repertoire includes 40,000 to 50,000 clones, more than 70% of them detected once, and around a sixth sits in the top ten. Related graft donors supplied nonmyeloablative bone marrow transplants, and mixed chimerism was transient. The sequencing here drew on CD8+ T cells from blood (PBMCs), taken 12 months after the transplant. The receptors were sampled from a human patient who received a combined kidney and bone marrow transplant. Some T cells may be provided by the graft donor.

V gene TRBV15 combines with J gene TRBJ2-7, with TRBD1 as a possible D gene (5 bases). In germline, CDR1 is LNHNV, CDR2 YYDKDF (reference sequence). The CDR3 consists of 13 residues. With 5 bases removed from V and 2 bases from J, the gap between germline ends came to 10 bases. CDR3 sequence: CATSADRAYEQYF. Written as DNA, the CDR3 is TGTGCCACCAGCGCCGACAGAGCCTACGAGCAGTACTTC.

The chain joins TRBV5-1 to TRBJ2-7; D not resolved. The CDR3 loop spans 13 amino acids. Trimming stripped 4 bases from V and 2 bases from J, with 10 bases between. Germline CDR1 SGHRS, CDR2 YFSETQ. The CDR3, as DNA: TGCGCCAGCAGCGGTACAGAAGCCTACGAGCAGTACTTC. This gives the protein CASSGTEAYEQYF.

V and J are TRBV4-3 and TRBJ2-2, with TRBD1 matching over 7 bases. Germline V gene lookup returns CDR1 LGHNA and CDR2 YSLEER. V trimming: 0 bases; J trimming: 4 bases; junction bases outside the gene matches: 8. There are 17 residues in the CDR3. This CDR3 is CASSQDPEGAGTGELFF. In DNA, the CDR3 is TGCGCCAGCAGCCAAGATCCCGAGGGGGCGGGCACCGGGGAGCTGTTTTTT.

V usage is TRBV4-3 and J usage is TRBJ2-3; 7 bases are a match to TRBD2. With V trimmed by 4 bases and J by 2 bases, 9 bases remained unmatched. CDR1 and CDR2 (germline): LGHNA, YSLEER. The CDR3 covers 16 residues. CDR3 coding DNA: TGCGCCAGCAGCCCTGCGACAGCGGGAATCACAGATACGCAGTATTTT. Protein: CASSPATAGITDTQYF.

This chain uses TRBV4-2 with TRBJ1-6, with 7 nucleotides matching TRBD1. This CDR3 contains 14 residues. Germline CDR1 is LGHNA and CDR2 is YNFKEQ. V lost 0 bases and J lost 7; bases outside the gene matches: 0. CDR3 residues: CASSQEQGNSPLHF. The CDR3, as DNA: TGTGCCAGCAGCCAAGAACAGGGGAATTCACCCCTCCACTTT.

This chain links TRBV4-2 with TRBJ2-5; a possible D gene is TRBD1 (6 bases). Near its end, the DNA agrees better with TRBJ2-7, so the J call may be wrong. In germline, CDR1 is LGHNA, CDR2 YNFKEQ. The CDR3 sequence is 14 residues long. The CDR3, as DNA: TGTGCCAGCAGCCATGGCCGGACAGCCTACGAGCAGTACTTC. Its protein is CASSHGRTAYEQYF.

This clone is categorized as medium-sized. V gene TRBV4-3 combines with J gene TRBJ2-1; 8 bases agree with TRBD1. Germline CDR1 and CDR2: LGHNA and YSLEER. This CDR3 is built from 13 residues. J lost 8 bases, V lost 8 bases, and 8 bases had no gene match. DNA for the CDR3: TGCGCCAGCGGGCAGGGGGCATCGTATGAGCAGTTCTTC. It specifies CASGQGASYEQFF.

This chain connects TRBV9 to TRBJ1-1; D perhaps matches TRBD1 (6 bases). In germline, CDR1 is SGDLS, CDR2 YYNGEE. The CDR3 extends over 14 amino acids. V was pared by 1 base and J by 4 bases, with 11 bases between. CDR3 protein: CASSVQGIATEAFF. The CDR3 region has the DNA TGTGCCAGCAGCGTACAGGGGATAGCCACTGAAGCTTTCTTT.

In DNA form, the CDR3 reads TGTGCCAGCAGACTGACGACTAGCGGGAGGTCGGAGCAGTACTTC. This sequence encodes CASRLTTSGRSEQYF. The chain carries TRBV5-8 and TRBJ2-7; 13 bases are a match to TRBD2. Per germline, CDR1 SGHTS and CDR2 YDEGEE. This CDR3 is 15 amino acids long. J was trimmed by 7 bases and V by 5 bases; bases with no gene match: 9.

This chain links TRBV9 with TRBJ1-5; D remains ambiguous. The germline V gene has CDR1 SGDLS and CDR2 YYNGEE. The CDR3 consists of 14 residues. Trimming stripped 0 bases from V and 6 bases from J, with 10 bases between. CDR3 coding DNA: TGTGCCAGCAGCGTAGATGGGAGCGCTCAGCCCCAGCATTTT. This codes for CASSVDGSAQPQHF.

The chain has TRBV4-1 and TRBJ2-2; D is undetermined. Germline lookup yields CDR1 MGHRA and CDR2 YSYEKL. Trimming stripped 11 bases from V and 2 bases from J, with 15 bases between. This CDR3 contains 14 residues. The DNA of the CDR3 is TGCGCCCACCGAGTGGCGGCTAACACCGGGGAGCTGTTTTTT. Amino acid sequence: CAHRVAANTGELFF.

The chain employs TRBV6-5 and TRBJ2-7, with a tentative D call TRBD1 (5 bases). Germline V lookup: CDR1 MNHEY, CDR2 SVGAGI. The CDR3 contains 13 residues. V was cut by 3 bases and J by 2 bases, with 8 bases left in between. The CDR3 loop is CASSYTQAYEQYF. CDR3 DNA sequence: TGTGCCAGCAGTTATACACAGGCCTACGAGCAGTACTTC.

With respect to this clone: This sample includes further DNA sequences coding for the same CDR3. J is TRBJ2-6 and V is TRBV6-4; possibly TRBD1 for D (5 bases). The CDR3 runs 15 residues. The ends were cut back, 6 bases at V and 1 base at J, with 10 bases in the middle. The germline V gene has CDR1 MRHNA and CDR2 SNTAGT. In DNA, the CDR3 is TGTGCCAGCAGCCTGACAGCTTCTGGGGCCAACGTCCTGACTTTC. Translation: CASSLTASGANVLTF.

The genes are TRBV6-6 and TRBJ2-7; 8 nucleotides line up with TRBD2. The V and J ends lost 5 bases and 4 bases, in that order; junction bases with no gene match: 7. Germline lookup yields CDR1 MNHNY and CDR2 SVGAGI (reference sequence). This CDR3 region has 14 residues. CDR3 in amino acids: CASSPLSGRYEQYF. The CDR3 DNA follows: TGTGCCAGCAGTCCCCTCAGCGGGAGATACGAGCAGTACTTC.

The chain uses TRBV5-1 and TRBJ2-1, with 8 bases matching TRBD2. The germline V gene encodes CDR1 SGHRS and CDR2 YFSETQ. The CDR3 spans 15 residues. With 2 bases clipped from V and 2 bases from J, the junction kept 3 bases outside the gene matches. The CDR3 DNA reads as TGCGCCAGCAGCTTTACGGGAGGGACCTACAATGAGCAGTTCTTC. Protein: CASSFTGGTYNEQFF.

This clone turned up a few times. The rearrangement links TRBV5-8 to TRBJ2-7; 9 bases fit TRBD2. CDR1 is SGHTS and CDR2 is YDEGEE in the germline V gene. Trimming cost V 3 bases and J 0 bases; bases outside gene matches: 7. The CDR3 runs 16 residues. CDR3 in DNA: TGTGCCAGCAGCTGGGAGCTAGCGGGAAGCTCCTACGAGCAGTACTTC. Amino acid sequence: CASSWELAGSSYEQYF.

This sequence joins TRBV15 and TRBJ2-2; D possibly corresponds to TRBD2 (6 bases). Trimming took off 8 bases at V and 7 bases at J, with 14 bases between the two ends. The CDR3 consists of 13 residues. Germline values: CDR1 LNHNV, CDR2 YYDKDF (reference sequence). The chain's CDR3 is CATRQGGIGELFF. The CDR3 coding sequence is TGTGCCACCCGCCAAGGAGGGATCGGGGAGCTGTTTTTT.

V usage is TRBV11-2 and J usage is TRBJ2-1, with 7 bases identical to TRBD2. This CDR3 is built from 15 residues. Germline V gives CDR1 SGHAT, CDR2 FQNNGV. The trim removed 6 bases at V and 7 bases at J, leaving 12 bases unmatched. The CDR3 protein is CASRKMGGQQNEQFF. The CDR3 bases are TGTGCCAGCAGAAAAATGGGAGGGCAGCAGAATGAGCAGTTCTTC.

This clone was counted once. The chain carries TRBV12-5 and TRBJ2-7, with unresolved D. V was trimmed by 5 bases and J by 4 bases, leaving 9 bases between them. The germline V gene encodes CDR1 LGHNT and CDR2 FRNRAP. This CDR3 has 12 residues. The CDR3 DNA is TGTGCTAGTGGTGGCCGACTTTACGAGCAGTACTTC. This gives the protein CASGGRLYEQYF.

The chain combines TRBV4-3 with TRBJ2-1; the D is unclear. The V end lost 0 bases, the J end lost 11 bases, and 8 bases lay between the germline ends. CDR1 and CDR2 from the germline V gene are LGHNA and YSLEER. CDR3 length: 12 residues. DNA for the CDR3: TGCGCCAGCAGCCAAGATGAGAGGCAGCAGTTCTTC. Its translation: CASSQDERQQFF.

The CDR3 here is CASSPGQISSYEQYF. The CDR3 DNA reads as TGTGCCAGCAGTCCAGGACAGATTAGCTCCTACGAGCAGTACTTC. The V call is TRBV27, the J call TRBJ2-5; D may be TRBD1 (6 bases). The DNA end is a closer match to TRBJ2-7, so the J assignment may be wrong. CDR3 length equals 15 residues. CDR1 is MNHEY, CDR2 SMNVEV, per germline (reference sequence).

The chain carries TRBV7-8 and TRBJ2-1, with D possibly matching TRBD2 (6 bases). This CDR3 spans 16 amino acids. V was clipped by 1 base and J by 2 bases, with 12 bases between them. Germline-derived CDR1 and CDR2 are SGHVS and FQNEAQ. The CDR3 DNA follows: TGTGCCAGCAGCTTAGAGAGCGGGCCCACCTACAATGAGCAGTTCTTC. It specifies CASSLESGPTYNEQFF.

The rearrangement joins TRBV5-1 to TRBJ2-3; TRBD2 aligns across 9 bases. V lost 2 bases and J lost 5; bases outside the gene matches: 6. The CDR3 runs 15 residues. Germline V gene data show CDR1 as SGHRS and CDR2 as YFSETQ. The CDR3 DNA reads TGCGCCAGCAGCTTTTCAGCGGGGGGCGTAGATACGCAGTATTTT. This codes for CASSFSAGGVDTQYF.